The rows below give T cell receptor beta chains drawn from one sample of a study of monozygotic twins with inflammatory bowel disease. Using the 5' RACE reads, TCRdb records one entry per CDR3 protein without DNA. The table for this sample gives approximately 400,000 distinct CDR3 sequences. Sequencing was done on a sample of blood. These receptors came from a human donor with ulcerative colitis or Crohn's disease, or a healthy co-twin of an affected twin (not recorded which). The CDR3 runs from the conserved cysteine through the conserved F or W.

j_gene	v_gene	len	CDR3aa
TRBJ1-6	TRBV12-3/TRBV12-4	14	CASSFRAENSPLHF
TRBJ2-4	TRBV28	17	CASSFESAALAKNIQYF
TRBJ1-1	TRBV5-4	14	CASSLAAGNTEAFF
TRBJ2-1	TRBV7-2	11	CASRLGNEQFF
TRBJ2-1	TRBV6-2/TRBV6-3	11	CASSNDGEQFF
TRBJ2-2	TRBV7-2	15	CASSSRTGFAGELFF
TRBJ2-5	TRBV29-1	12	CSAQGSQETQYF
TRBJ1-1	TRBV19	18	CASSTGLQGNPMNTEAFF
TRBJ2-1	TRBV9	16	CASSARLAGVFNEQFF
TRBJ2-5	TRBV7-9	15	CASSLTDRGQETQYF
TRBJ2-3	TRBV15	18	CATSRGPSGGFRADTQYF
TRBJ2-4	TRBV28	16	CASRKSTGLAKNIQYF
TRBJ1-3	TRBV10-3	15	CAISESDRAGNTIYF
TRBJ2-1	TRBV4-1	15	CASSLSSASYNEQFF
TRBJ2-1	TRBV29-1	15	CSVGGRQSWGNEQFF
TRBJ2-7	TRBV7-8	14	CASSLGIASDEQYF
TRBJ1-1	TRBV6-6	14	CASSRTATEGEAFF
TRBJ1-4	TRBV6-1	17	CASSGGPRGLTNEKLFF
TRBJ1-1	TRBV19	16	CASRLIRGQGGTEAFF
TRBJ2-2	TRBV20-1	17	CSARPSGRPSNTGELFF
TRBJ2-4	TRBV7-3	14	CASSLTGGKNIQYF
TRBJ1-1	TRBV29-1	15	CSVVHRLTSDTEAFF
TRBJ2-3	TRBV20-1	15	CSATRDFTSTDTQYF
TRBJ2-5	TRBV18	14	CASSPLGLQETQYF
TRBJ1-2	TRBV28	16	CASSSGRTGANYGYTF
TRBJ2-1	TRBV18	14	CASSPPPLGERKFF
TRBJ1-4	TRBV27	12	CASRGHGVELFF
TRBJ1-1	TRBV11-2	13	CASSSQTGMGAFF
TRBJ1-6	TRBV5-1	14	CASSPTSWDSPLHF
TRBJ1-1	TRBV28	13	CAIVQGVGAEAFF
TRBJ2-1	TRBV4-1	20	CASSPPTSGRVGASYNEQFF
TRBJ2-2	TRBV7-9	14	CASSWAANTGELFF
TRBJ2-1	TRBV5-1	16	CASTPGASSSYNEQFF
TRBJ2-2	TRBV4-1	16	CASSQPRTSSAGELFF
TRBJ2-5	TRBV7-2	14	CASSLEGSSRTQYF
TRBJ2-7	TRBV30	12	CAWSGGFYEQYF